This is a list of T cell receptor beta chains from one sample in a study of cytomegalovirus exposure and HLA in healthy donors. Here immunoSEQ multiplex PCR was the method, and the copy in TCRdb shows in-frame clones only, minus some. The profile covers around 37,000 clones, with 81% appearing a single time and approximately 2.8% taken by the ten largest. The sequenced sample consisted of PBMCs. All receptors come from a man between 45 and 60 years old in good health and CMV-seronegative. CDR3s include the opening cysteine and the closing phenylalanine or tryptophan. The order of the fields is clone size, V gene, D gene, J gene, CDR3 protein, CDR3 DNA. A D gene is named only where the DNA matches it firmly. Clone size is not always given. Where it is, it says once, few, many or a class for expanded clones.

NA	TRBV4-1	NA	TRBJ1-5	CASSQGQASNQPQHF	TGCGCCAGCAGCCAAGGGCAGGCGAGCAATCAGCCCCAGCATTTT
NA	TRBV4-1	NA	TRBJ1-6	CASSQDRVKIRSQGQNSPLHF	TGCGCCAGCAGCCAAGATAGGGTCAAAATCCGGAGTCAGGGCCAAAATTCACCCCTCCACTTT
NA	TRBV11-2	TRBD2	TRBJ2-2	CASSQIAGGTGELFF	TGTGCCAGCAGCCAAATTGCGGGGGGCACCGGGGAGCTGTTTTTT
once	TRBV5-6	TRBD1	TRBJ2-6	CASSTADRAGANVLTF	TGTGCCAGCAGCACCGCGGACAGGGCTGGGGCCAACGTCCTGACTTTC
NA	TRBV4-3	NA	TRBJ2-7	CASSQGFRGYEQYF	TGCGCCAGCAGCCAAGGGTTCCGAGGGTACGAGCAGTACTTC
NA	TRBV4-1	NA	TRBJ2-6	CASSPGGPAANVLTF	TGCGCCAGCAGTCCAGGGGGGCCGGCAGCCAACGTCCTGACTTTC
NA	TRBV30	NA	TRBJ1-3	CAWSVNGRNTIYF	TGTGCCTGGAGTGTAAACGGTAGAAACACCATATATTTT
NA	TRBV6-5	NA	TRBJ1-2	CASSKQGYGYTF	TGTGCCAGCAGTAAACAGGGCTATGGCTACACCTTC
NA	TRBV11-2	NA	TRBJ2-7	CASSLDGGAVGTSYEQYF	TGTGCCAGCAGCTTAGATGGGGGAGCAGTGGGGACATCCTACGAGCAGTACTTC
NA	TRBV5-1	NA	TRBJ1-2	CASSLGPTDVYGYTF	TGCGCCAGCAGCTTGGGCCCTACTGATGTCTATGGCTACACCTTC
NA	TRBV12-2	NA	TRBJ2-7	CASRTYGGQGDEQYF	TGTGCAAGTCGCACCTATGGGGGGCAGGGGGACGAGCAGTACTTC
NA	TRBV28	TRBD1	TRBJ1-1	CASRTGDGGTFF	TGTGCCAGTCGGACAGGGGACGGAGGAACTTTCTTT
NA	TRBV30	NA	TRBJ1-1	CAWSFREATEAFF	TGTGCCTGGAGTTTCAGGGAGGCCACTGAAGCTTTCTTT
once	TRBV4-2	TRBD2	TRBJ2-1	CASSRAGGLDNEQFF	TGTGCCAGCAGCCGAGCGGGGGGACTAGACAATGAGCAGTTCTTC
few	TRBV27	TRBD1	TRBJ2-3	CASSSPGQGAGDTQYF	TGTGCCAGCAGTTCTCCGGGACAGGGGGCGGGAGATACGCAGTATTTT
NA	TRBV4-1	NA	TRBJ1-4	CASSQARSEKLFF	TGCGCCAGCAGCCAAGCCCGAAGCGAAAAACTGTTTTTT
NA	TRBV19	NA	TRBJ1-1	CASSRNRALFF	TGTGCCAGTAGTAGAAACAGGGCTCTTTTCTTT
few	TRBV11-2	TRBD1	TRBJ1-2	CASSLVTGDGYTF	TGTGCCAGCAGCTTGGTCACAGGGGACGGCTACACCTTC
NA	TRBV18	TRBD2	TRBJ2-7	CASSWTSGSLLDEQYF	TGTGCCAGCTCCTGGACTAGCGGGAGTCTTCTGGACGAGCAGTACTTC
NA	TRBV7-9	NA	TRBJ2-1	CASSSEAVRSAQFF	TGTGCCAGCAGCTCCGAAGCCGTGCGGTCGGCGCAGTTCTTC
NA	TRBV6-4	TRBD1	TRBJ2-3	CASSDGTGGTDTQYF	TGTGCCAGCAGTGACGGGACAGGGGGGACAGATACGCAGTATTTT
NA	TRBV15	TRBD1	TRBJ2-5	CATSRDRDRGETQYF	TGTGCCACCAGCAGGGACCGGGACAGGGGAGAGACCCAGTACTTC
NA	TRBV7-2	NA	TRBJ2-7	CASSFTVAGSYEQYF	TGTGCCAGCAGCTTCACTGTTGCGGGGTCCTACGAGCAGTACTTC
NA	TRBV5-1	TRBD1	TRBJ2-1	CASSLDRVAYNEQFF	TGCGCCAGCAGCTTAGACAGGGTTGCCTACAATGAGCAGTTCTTC
NA	TRBV6-1	NA	TRBJ2-1	CASTRDYELNEQFF	TGTGCCAGCACCCGAGACTACGAGCTCAATGAGCAGTTCTTC
once	TRBV28	TRBD1	TRBJ2-7	CASSSPTGGRYEQYF	TGTGCCAGCAGTTCCCCTACAGGGGGCAGATACGAGCAGTACTTC
NA	TRBV11-3	NA	TRBJ2-5	CASSWEILETQYF	TGTGCCAGCAGCTGGGAGATCCTGGAGACCCAGTACTTC
NA	TRBV10-3	NA	TRBJ1-2	CATRAGGYTF	TGTGCCACCAGGGCCGGGGGCTACACCTTC
NA	TRBV7-9	TRBD1	TRBJ2-1	CSSSSGTGGADYNEQFF	TGTTCCAGCAGCTCAGGGACAGGGGGCGCTGACTACAATGAGCAGTTCTTC
NA	TRBV28	NA	TRBJ2-5	CASRTGGRETQYF	TGTGCCAGCAGAACCGGGGGTCGGGAGACCCAGTACTTC
few	TRBV4-3	NA	TRBJ2-7	CASSQGQGFDEQYF	TGCGCCAGCAGCCAAGGGCAGGGTTTCGACGAGCAGTACTTC
NA	TRBV29-1	TRBD2	TRBJ2-5	CSVGARTGLARETQYF	TGCAGCGTTGGTGCGAGGACGGGACTAGCTCGTGAGACCCAGTACTTC
NA	TRBV4-3	TRBD1	TRBJ2-1	CASSQDSPGQDHNEQFF	TGCGCCAGCAGCCAAGATTCCCCGGGACAGGACCACAATGAGCAGTTCTTC
NA	TRBV4-2	NA	TRBJ1-6	CASSQGRDTYSSYNSPLHF	TGTGCCAGCAGTCAAGGTAGAGACACCTACTCCTCCTATAATTCCCCCCTCCACTTT
NA	TRBV2	NA	TRBJ1-3	CASSDGLSGNTIYF	TGTGCCAGCAGTGATGGCCTCTCTGGAAACACCATATATTTT
NA	TRBV9	TRBD1	TRBJ2-5	CASSVGVRTGGGETQYF	TGTGCCAGCAGCGTAGGAGTGAGGACAGGGGGCGGGGAGACCCAGTACTTC
few	TRBV28	TRBD2	TRBJ2-7	CASSFSYLAAYEQYF	TGTGCCAGCAGTTTTTCTTACCTAGCGGCCTACGAGCAGTACTTC
NA	TRBV18	NA	TRBJ1-1	CASSPSMYTEAFF	TGTGCCAGCTCACCGAGTATGTACACTGAAGCTTTCTTT
NA	TRBV19	TRBD1	TRBJ1-1	CASTIRRRQGILFNTEAFF	TGTGCCAGTACCATAAGGCGGCGACAGGGGATCTTGTTTAACACTGAAGCTTTCTTT
NA	TRBV5-1	NA	TRBJ1-1	CASSLLSPTNTEAFF	TGCGCCAGCAGCTTGTTGAGTCCCACGAACACTGAAGCTTTCTTT
NA	TRBV30	NA	TRBJ1-2	CAWSLGAEDYGYTF	TGTGCCTGGAGTTTAGGGGCCGAAGACTATGGCTACACCTTC
NA	TRBV5-6	TRBD2	TRBJ2-1	CASSSHLAGGGYNEQFF	TGTGCCAGCAGCTCACACCTAGCGGGAGGCGGCTACAATGAGCAGTTCTTC
NA	TRBV28	TRBD2	TRBJ2-7	CASSLWVGLAGVGEQYF	TGTGCCAGCAGTTTATGGGTTGGACTAGCGGGGGTGGGAGAGCAGTACTTC
NA	TRBV9	TRBD2	TRBJ2-7	CASSVVAGGPGEQYF	TGTGCCAGCAGCGTAGTGGCGGGGGGGCCGGGCGAGCAGTACTTC
NA	TRBV15	NA	TRBJ2-1	CATGTPGGEQFF	TGTGCCACCGGAACCCCAGGCGGGGAGCAGTTCTTC
NA	TRBV5-1	NA	TRBJ1-1	CASSLEGPEAFF	TGCGCCAGCAGCTTGGAGGGGCCTGAAGCTTTCTTT
NA	TRBV27	TRBD1	TRBJ1-5	CASSQDQGDSNQPQHF	TGTGCCAGCAGTCAGGATCAGGGGGATAGCAATCAGCCCCAGCATTTT
NA	TRBV4-3	TRBD1	TRBJ1-2	CASSQLTLTGDGYTF	TGCGCCAGCAGCCAACTGACCTTGACAGGGGATGGCTACACCTTC
NA	TRBV7-2	NA	TRBJ1-2	CASSFLAVSFVGYTF	TGTGCCAGCAGCTTTTTAGCTGTTTCGTTTGTTGGCTACACCTTC
NA	TRBV5-6	NA	TRBJ2-3	CASSTPGTRKTDTQYF	TGTGCCAGCAGCACCCCCGGGACACGGAAAACAGATACGCAGTATTTT